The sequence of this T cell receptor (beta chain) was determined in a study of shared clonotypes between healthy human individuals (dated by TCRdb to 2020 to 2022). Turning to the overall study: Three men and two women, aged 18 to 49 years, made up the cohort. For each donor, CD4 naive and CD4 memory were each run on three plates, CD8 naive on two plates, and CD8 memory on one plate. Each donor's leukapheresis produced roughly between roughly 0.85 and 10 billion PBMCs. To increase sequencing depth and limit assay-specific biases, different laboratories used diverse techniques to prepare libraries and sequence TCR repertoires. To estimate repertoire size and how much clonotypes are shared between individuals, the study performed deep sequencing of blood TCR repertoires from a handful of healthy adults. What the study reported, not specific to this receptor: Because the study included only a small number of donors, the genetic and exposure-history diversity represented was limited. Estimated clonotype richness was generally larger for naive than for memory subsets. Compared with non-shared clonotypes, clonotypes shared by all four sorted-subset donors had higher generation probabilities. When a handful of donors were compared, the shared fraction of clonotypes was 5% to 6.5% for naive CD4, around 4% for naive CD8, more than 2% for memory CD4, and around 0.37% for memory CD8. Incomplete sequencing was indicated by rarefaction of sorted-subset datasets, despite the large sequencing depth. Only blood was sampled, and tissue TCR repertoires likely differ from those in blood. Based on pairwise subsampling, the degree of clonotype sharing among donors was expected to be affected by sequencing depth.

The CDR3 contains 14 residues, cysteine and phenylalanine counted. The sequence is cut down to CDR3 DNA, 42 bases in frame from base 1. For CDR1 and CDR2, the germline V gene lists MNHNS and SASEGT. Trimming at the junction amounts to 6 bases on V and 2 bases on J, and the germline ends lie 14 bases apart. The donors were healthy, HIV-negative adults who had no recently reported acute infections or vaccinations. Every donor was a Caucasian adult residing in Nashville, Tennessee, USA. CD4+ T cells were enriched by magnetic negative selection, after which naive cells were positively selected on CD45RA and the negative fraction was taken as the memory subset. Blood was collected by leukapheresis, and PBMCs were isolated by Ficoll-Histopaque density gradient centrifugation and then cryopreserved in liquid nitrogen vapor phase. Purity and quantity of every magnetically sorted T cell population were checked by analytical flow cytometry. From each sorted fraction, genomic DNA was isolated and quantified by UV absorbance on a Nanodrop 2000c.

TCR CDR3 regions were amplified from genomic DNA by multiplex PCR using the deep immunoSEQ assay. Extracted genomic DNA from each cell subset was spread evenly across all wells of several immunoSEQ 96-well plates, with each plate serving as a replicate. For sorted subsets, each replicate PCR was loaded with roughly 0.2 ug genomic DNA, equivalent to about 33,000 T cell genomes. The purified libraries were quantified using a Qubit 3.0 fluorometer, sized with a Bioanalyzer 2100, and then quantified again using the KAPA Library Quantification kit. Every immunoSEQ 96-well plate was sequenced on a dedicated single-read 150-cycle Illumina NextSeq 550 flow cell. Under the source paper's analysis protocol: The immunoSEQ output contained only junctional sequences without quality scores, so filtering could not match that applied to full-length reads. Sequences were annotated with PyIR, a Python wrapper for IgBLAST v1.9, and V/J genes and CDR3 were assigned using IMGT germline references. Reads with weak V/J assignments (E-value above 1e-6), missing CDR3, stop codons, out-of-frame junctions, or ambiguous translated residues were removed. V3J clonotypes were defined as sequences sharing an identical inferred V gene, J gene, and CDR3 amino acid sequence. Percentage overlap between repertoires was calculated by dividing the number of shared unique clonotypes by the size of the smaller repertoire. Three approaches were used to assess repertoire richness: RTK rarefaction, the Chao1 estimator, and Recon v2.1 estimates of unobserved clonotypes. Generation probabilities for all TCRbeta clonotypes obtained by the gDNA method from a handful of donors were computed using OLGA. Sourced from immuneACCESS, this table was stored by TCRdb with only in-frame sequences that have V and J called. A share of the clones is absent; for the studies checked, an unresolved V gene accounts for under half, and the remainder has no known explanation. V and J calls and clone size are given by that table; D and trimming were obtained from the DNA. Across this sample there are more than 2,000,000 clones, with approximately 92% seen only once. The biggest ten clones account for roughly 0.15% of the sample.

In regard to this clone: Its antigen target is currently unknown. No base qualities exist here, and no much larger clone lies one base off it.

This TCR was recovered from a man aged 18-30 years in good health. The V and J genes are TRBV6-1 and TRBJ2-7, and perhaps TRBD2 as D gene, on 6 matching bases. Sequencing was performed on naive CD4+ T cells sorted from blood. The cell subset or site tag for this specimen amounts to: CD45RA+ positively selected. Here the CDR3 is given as CASSTEPGAYEQYF. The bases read TGTGCCAGCAGCACGGAACCGGGGGCCTACGAGCAGTACTTC.